This is a list of T cell receptor beta chains from one sample in a study of metastatic and nonmetastatic thyroid tumors. TCRdb recomputed clones from the PCR reads via MiXCR. The table shows around 40,000 clones, with roughly a sixth occurring only once. Sequencing was done on a sample of blood. The receptors shown here come from a male donor with papillary thyroid cancer or a benign thyroid nodule (not recorded which). Some clones in this sample may be carry-over from other donors' samples. CDR3s include the opening cysteine and the closing phenylalanine or tryptophan. The D gene is left open where the match is weak. Clone size is given for some rows only: seen once, a few or many times, or a class if the clone is expanded.

d_gene: TRBD2; abundance: -; j_gene: TRBJ2-7; v_gene: TRBV7-3; CDR3nt: TGTGCCAGCAGCTTAGAAGCGGGAGGATACGAGCAGTACTTC; CDR3aa: CASSLEAGGYEQYF
d_gene: TRBD2; abundance: -; j_gene: TRBJ2-3; v_gene: TRBV20-1; CDR3nt: TGCAGTGCTAGAGATCCCACTAGCGGGAGGTTCACAGATACGCAGTATTTT; CDR3aa: CSARDPTSGRFTDTQYF
d_gene: TRBD1; abundance: many; j_gene: TRBJ2-2; v_gene: TRBV24-1; CDR3nt: TGTGCCACCAGTGATGCGCCGGGACAGGGAAACACCGGGGAGCTGTTTTTT; CDR3aa: CATSDAPGQGNTGELFF
d_gene: TRBD2; abundance: many; j_gene: TRBJ2-5; v_gene: TRBV20-1; CDR3nt: TGCAGTGCCCGACTAGCAGCGGACCAAGAGACCCAGTACTTC; CDR3aa: CSARLAADQETQYF
d_gene: -; abundance: many; j_gene: TRBJ1-1; v_gene: TRBV20-1; CDR3nt: TGCAGTGCCCTAGGGCAACTGAACACTGAAGCTTTCTTT; CDR3aa: CSALGQLNTEAFF
d_gene: TRBD1; abundance: many; j_gene: TRBJ1-2; v_gene: TRBV4-2; CDR3nt: TGTGCCAGCAGCCAAGGGACAGGGCGGTATGGCTACACCTTC; CDR3aa: CASSQGTGRYGYTF
d_gene: -; abundance: many; j_gene: TRBJ1-1; v_gene: TRBV7-8; CDR3nt: TGTGCCAGCAGCTTAGTCGGGCAGGGAAGGAGAAACACTGAAGCTTTCTTT; CDR3aa: CASSLVGQGRRNTEAFF
d_gene: TRBD1; abundance: many; j_gene: TRBJ1-2; v_gene: TRBV20-1; CDR3nt: TGCAGTGCGCCGGGACAGTCTAACTATGGCTACACCTTC; CDR3aa: CSAPGQSNYGYTF
d_gene: -; abundance: -; j_gene: TRBJ1-6; v_gene: TRBV11-3; CDR3nt: TGTGCCAGCAGCTTATCCCATACAGGGCTTGGATCACCCCTCCACTTT; CDR3aa: CASSLSHTGLGSPLHF
d_gene: -; abundance: many; j_gene: TRBJ1-4; v_gene: TRBV19; CDR3nt: TGTGCCAGTAGTATAGCGGGGTACGGAGAAAAACTGTTTTTT; CDR3aa: CASSIAGYGEKLFF
d_gene: -; abundance: many; j_gene: TRBJ2-5; v_gene: TRBV12-3/TRBV12-4; CDR3nt: TGTGCCAGCAGTACCGACAATTTTCAAGAGACCCAGTACTTC; CDR3aa: CASSTDNFQETQYF
d_gene: -; abundance: many; j_gene: TRBJ2-3; v_gene: TRBV9; CDR3nt: TGTGCCAGCAGCGGAGGGGGGCCTGTAGATACGCAGTATTTT; CDR3aa: CASSGGGPVDTQYF
d_gene: -; abundance: many; j_gene: TRBJ2-5; v_gene: TRBV12-3/TRBV12-4; CDR3nt: TGTGCCAGCAGTTCACCCCTAGCGACAATCCAAGAGACCCAGTACTTC; CDR3aa: CASSSPLATIQETQYF
d_gene: -; abundance: few; j_gene: TRBJ2-6; v_gene: TRBV5-4; CDR3nt: TGTGCCAGCAGCTTGTTTCCAGTCTCTGGGGCCAACGTCCTGACTTTC; CDR3aa: CASSLFPVSGANVLTF
d_gene: TRBD1; abundance: many; j_gene: TRBJ1-1; v_gene: TRBV18; CDR3nt: TGTGCCAGCTCTTTTGAACAGGGGGCAACAACTGAAGCTTTCTTT; CDR3aa: CASSFEQGATTEAFF
d_gene: -; abundance: many; j_gene: TRBJ2-5; v_gene: TRBV30; CDR3nt: TGTGCCTGGAGTGTGGGGGGCGCGCAGACCCAGTACTTC; CDR3aa: CAWSVGGAQTQYF
d_gene: -; abundance: -; j_gene: TRBJ2-3; v_gene: TRBV11-2; CDR3nt: TGTGCCAGCAGCGGTGAAGGGGGTTTTACGCAGTATTTT; CDR3aa: CASSGEGGFTQYF
d_gene: -; abundance: -; j_gene: TRBJ1-2; v_gene: TRBV19; CDR3nt: TGTGCCGGTAGTGGGAGTCTCTATGGCTACACCTTC; CDR3aa: CAGSGSLYGYTF
d_gene: -; abundance: many; j_gene: TRBJ2-3; v_gene: TRBV11-2; CDR3nt: TGTGCCAGCAGCTTAGGCGTGACGACTAGCACAGATACGCAGTATTTT; CDR3aa: CASSLGVTTSTDTQYF
d_gene: -; abundance: -; j_gene: TRBJ1-1; v_gene: TRBV9; CDR3nt: TGTGCCAGCAGCAAAGGGAGCACTGAAGCTTTCTTT; CDR3aa: CASSKGSTEAFF
d_gene: TRBD1; abundance: -; j_gene: TRBJ1-3; v_gene: TRBV7-8; CDR3nt: TGTGCCAGCAGCGAACGGGACAGGGGATATGGAAACACCATATATTTT; CDR3aa: CASSERDRGYGNTIYF
d_gene: -; abundance: few; j_gene: TRBJ2-5; v_gene: TRBV12-3/TRBV12-4; CDR3nt: TGTGCCAGCAGTTTTTACGTTCAAGAGACCCAGTACTTC; CDR3aa: CASSFYVQETQYF
d_gene: TRBD2; abundance: many; j_gene: TRBJ2-3; v_gene: TRBV11-2; CDR3nt: TGTGCCAGCAGCCCGCGGACTAGCGGGAGTGCAGATACGCAGTATTTT; CDR3aa: CASSPRTSGSADTQYF
d_gene: TRBD1; abundance: few; j_gene: TRBJ1-5; v_gene: TRBV6-5; CDR3nt: TGTGCCAGCAAAGGGGGACAGGGGGCTCCCCATAGCAATCAGCCCCAGCATTTT; CDR3aa: CASKGGQGAPHSNQPQHF
d_gene: TRBD1; abundance: many; j_gene: TRBJ1-3; v_gene: TRBV2; CDR3nt: TGTGCCAGCAGGGCCGGGACAGGGATGGGAAACACCATATATTTT; CDR3aa: CASRAGTGMGNTIYF
d_gene: TRBD1; abundance: -; j_gene: TRBJ1-1; v_gene: TRBV5-1; CDR3nt: TGCGCCAGCAGCTTTACAGGGGTCAGTGAAGCTTTCTTT; CDR3aa: CASSFTGVSEAFF
d_gene: -; abundance: many; j_gene: TRBJ2-7; v_gene: TRBV18; CDR3nt: TGTGCCAGCTCACCGACTGGTCCGGAGCAGTACTTC; CDR3aa: CASSPTGPEQYF
d_gene: -; abundance: -; j_gene: TRBJ2-1; v_gene: TRBV12-3/TRBV12-4; CDR3nt: TGTGCCAGCACCCGACTCCTTCGGGGGAATGAGCAGTTCTTC; CDR3aa: CASTRLLRGNEQFF
d_gene: TRBD1; abundance: many; j_gene: TRBJ1-2; v_gene: TRBV7-2; CDR3nt: TGTGCCAGCAGCTTCGGACAGGGGGCAAGGGGCTACACCTTC; CDR3aa: CASSFGQGARGYTF
d_gene: TRBD1; abundance: many; j_gene: TRBJ1-5; v_gene: TRBV6-1; CDR3nt: TGTGCCAGCAGTGAGTATACAGGGGGAGGCAATCAGCCCCAGCATTTT; CDR3aa: CASSEYTGGGNQPQHF
d_gene: TRBD2; abundance: -; j_gene: TRBJ2-1; v_gene: TRBV20-1; CDR3nt: TGCAGACCCACGGGACTAGCGGGGGACAATGAGCAGTTCTTC; CDR3aa: CRPTGLAGDNEQFF
d_gene: -; abundance: many; j_gene: TRBJ2-7; v_gene: TRBV20-1; CDR3nt: TGCAGTGCACGGGACAACTCCTACGAGCAGTACTTC; CDR3aa: CSARDNSYEQYF
d_gene: -; abundance: many; j_gene: TRBJ1-2; v_gene: TRBV18; CDR3nt: TGTGCCAGCTCACCACCGGATAGCTATGGCTACACCTTC; CDR3aa: CASSPPDSYGYTF
d_gene: -; abundance: many; j_gene: TRBJ1-1; v_gene: TRBV18; CDR3nt: TGTGCCAGCTCACCATCCACACTCCCTAACACTGAAGCTTTCTTT; CDR3aa: CASSPSTLPNTEAFF
d_gene: TRBD2; abundance: many; j_gene: TRBJ2-2; v_gene: TRBV6-4; CDR3nt: TGTGCCAGCAGCGCGGGTCGGAGCGGGGCCGGGGAGCTGTTTTTT; CDR3aa: CASSAGRSGAGELFF
d_gene: -; abundance: -; j_gene: TRBJ2-2; v_gene: TRBV5-1; CDR3nt: TGCGCCAGTAGAACGGGACAAGGGCGGGCCGGTGAGCTGTTTTTT; CDR3aa: CASRTGQGRAGELFF
d_gene: TRBD1; abundance: many; j_gene: TRBJ2-7; v_gene: TRBV12-5; CDR3nt: TGTGCTAGTGGTGATGGGACAGACTACTACGAGCAGTACTTC; CDR3aa: CASGDGTDYYEQYF
d_gene: -; abundance: -; j_gene: TRBJ1-2; v_gene: TRBV28; CDR3nt: TGTGCCAGCACTCAGGATTTTCCCTATGGCTACACCTTC; CDR3aa: CASTQDFPYGYTF
d_gene: TRBD1; abundance: -; j_gene: TRBJ2-7; v_gene: TRBV7-6; CDR3nt: TGTGCCATCAGCCCATGTTGGCAGGGGGTCGATGAGCAGTACTTC; CDR3aa: CAISPCWQGVDEQYF
d_gene: -; abundance: -; j_gene: TRBJ1-2; v_gene: TRBV6-4; CDR3nt: TGCGCCAGCAGTGACGTGTGGGGGAAGTGTGGCTACACCTTC; CDR3aa: CASSDVWGKCGYTF
d_gene: -; abundance: -; j_gene: TRBJ1-1; v_gene: TRBV6-1; CDR3nt: TGTGCCAGCAGCCACGAAAGGGAAACTGAAGCTTTCTTT; CDR3aa: CASSHERETEAFF
d_gene: -; abundance: many; j_gene: TRBJ2-1; v_gene: TRBV12-3/TRBV12-4; CDR3nt: TGTGCCAGCAGTTTAGAAGGGGGGGGGTTTCTGGACAATGAGCAGTTCTTC; CDR3aa: CASSLEGGGFLDNEQFF
d_gene: -; abundance: -; j_gene: TRBJ1-2; v_gene: TRBV4-1; CDR3nt: TGCGCCAGCAGCCAAGGACAAACCCGGACAACCTATGGCTACACCTTC; CDR3aa: CASSQGQTRTTYGYTF
d_gene: -; abundance: many; j_gene: TRBJ2-3; v_gene: TRBV2; CDR3nt: TGTGCCAGCAGCCCGCTTAATACGCAGTATTTT; CDR3aa: CASSPLNTQYF
d_gene: -; abundance: many; j_gene: TRBJ2-7; v_gene: TRBV20-1; CDR3nt: TGCAGTGCTAGAGAGCGGGAATACGAGCAGTACTTC; CDR3aa: CSAREREYEQYF
d_gene: -; abundance: many; j_gene: TRBJ2-1; v_gene: TRBV7-3; CDR3nt: TGTGCCAGCAGCGTAGACGGGGGCGGTTACAATGAGCAGTTCTTC; CDR3aa: CASSVDGGGYNEQFF
d_gene: -; abundance: many; j_gene: TRBJ2-6; v_gene: TRBV29-1; CDR3nt: TGCAGCGTTGATTCGGGGGCCAACGTCCTGACTTTC; CDR3aa: CSVDSGANVLTF
d_gene: -; abundance: -; j_gene: TRBJ1-4; v_gene: TRBV19; CDR3nt: TGTGCCAGTAGTATCGGGGCAGGGTACGAAAAACTGTTTTTT; CDR3aa: CASSIGAGYEKLFF
d_gene: TRBD1; abundance: -; j_gene: TRBJ2-7; v_gene: TRBV6-1; CDR3nt: TGTGCCAGCAGCCCAGACAGGGGACCCTACGAGCAGTGCTTC; CDR3aa: CASSPDRGPYEQCF
d_gene: -; abundance: -; j_gene: TRBJ2-7; v_gene: TRBV11-3; CDR3nt: TGTGCCAGCAGCTATCGGGAGTTGGGATACGAGCAGTACTTC; CDR3aa: CASSYRELGYEQYF
d_gene: -; abundance: many; j_gene: TRBJ2-2; v_gene: TRBV30; CDR3nt: TGTGCCTGGAGGGGATCAGGCACCGGGGAGCTGTTTTTT; CDR3aa: CAWRGSGTGELFF
d_gene: -; abundance: many; j_gene: TRBJ2-3; v_gene: TRBV19; CDR3nt: TGTGCCAGTAGTATAACGATTCCGGGTACGCAGTATTTT; CDR3aa: CASSITIPGTQYF
d_gene: TRBD2; abundance: many; j_gene: TRBJ2-1; v_gene: TRBV12-3/TRBV12-4; CDR3nt: TGTGCCAGCAGCCTCCGGGGGGGCCGATACAATGAGCAGTTCTTC; CDR3aa: CASSLRGGRYNEQFF
d_gene: -; abundance: -; j_gene: TRBJ2-7; v_gene: TRBV20-1; CDR3nt: TGCAGTGTCCAGCCGAGACAGGTCCCCTACGAGCAGTACTTC; CDR3aa: CSVQPRQVPYEQYF
d_gene: -; abundance: many; j_gene: TRBJ2-7; v_gene: TRBV7-7; CDR3nt: TGTGCTAGCAGTCAAGGACGGTCCTACGAGCAGTACTTC; CDR3aa: CASSQGRSYEQYF
d_gene: -; abundance: -; j_gene: TRBJ1-6; v_gene: TRBV6-1; CDR3nt: TGTGCCAGCAGTGAAGCGACCGGGGGGGCTTCACCCCTACAATTT; CDR3aa: CASSEATGGASPLQF
d_gene: -; abundance: many; j_gene: TRBJ2-7; v_gene: TRBV4-2; CDR3nt: TGTGCCAGCAGCCAAGTGGTGGCTGAGGGCTCCTACGAGCAGTACTTC; CDR3aa: CASSQVVAEGSYEQYF
d_gene: -; abundance: many; j_gene: TRBJ2-7; v_gene: TRBV7-6; CDR3nt: TGTGCCAGCAGCCAACAAAGGGACCACTCCTACGAGCAGTACTTC; CDR3aa: CASSQQRDHSYEQYF
d_gene: -; abundance: -; j_gene: TRBJ1-2; v_gene: TRBV9; CDR3nt: TGTGCCAGCAGCGCCCAGGTGTATGGCTACACCTTC; CDR3aa: CASSAQVYGYTF